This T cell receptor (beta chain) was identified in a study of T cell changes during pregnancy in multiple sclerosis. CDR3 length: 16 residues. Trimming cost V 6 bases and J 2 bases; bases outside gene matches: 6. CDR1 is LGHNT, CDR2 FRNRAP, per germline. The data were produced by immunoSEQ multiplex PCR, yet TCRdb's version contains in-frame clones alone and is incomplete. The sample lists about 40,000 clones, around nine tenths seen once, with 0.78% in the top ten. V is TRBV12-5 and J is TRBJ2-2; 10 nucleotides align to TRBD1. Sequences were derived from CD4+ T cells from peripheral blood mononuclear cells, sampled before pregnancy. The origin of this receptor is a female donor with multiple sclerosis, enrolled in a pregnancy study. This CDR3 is CASGLGQGGNTGELFF. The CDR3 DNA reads TGTGCTAGTGGACTCGGACAGGGGGGTAACACCGGGGAGCTGTTTTTT.